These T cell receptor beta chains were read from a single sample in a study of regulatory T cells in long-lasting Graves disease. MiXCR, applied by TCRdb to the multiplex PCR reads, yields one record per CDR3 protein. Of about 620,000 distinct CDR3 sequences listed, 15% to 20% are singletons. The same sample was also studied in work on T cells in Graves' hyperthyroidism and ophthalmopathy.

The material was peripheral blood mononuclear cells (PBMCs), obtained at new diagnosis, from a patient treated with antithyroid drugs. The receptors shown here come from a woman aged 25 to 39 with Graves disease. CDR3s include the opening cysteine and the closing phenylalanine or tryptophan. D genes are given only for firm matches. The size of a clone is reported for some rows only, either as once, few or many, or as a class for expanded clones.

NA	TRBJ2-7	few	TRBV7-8	TGTGCCAGCAGCTTAATGGGGGACTCTTCCTACGAGCAGTACTTC	CASSLMGDSSYEQYF
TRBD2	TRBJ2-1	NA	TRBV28	TGTGCCAGCACCTATGGGACTAGCGGGAGATTCACCTACAATAAGCAGTTCTTC	CASTYGTSGRFTYNKQFF
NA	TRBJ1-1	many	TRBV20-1	TGCAGCAGGGTAAGCGGAGAGACTGAAGCTTTCTTT	CSRVSGETEAFF
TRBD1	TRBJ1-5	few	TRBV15	TGTGCCACCGGGGCGCCAGGGGGGTTTCAGCCCCAGCATTTT	CATGAPGGFQPQHF
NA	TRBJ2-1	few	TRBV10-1	TGCGCCAGCAGTGAGTCTTACGGGGCGGGAACGAACAATGAGCAGTTCTTC	CASSESYGAGTNNEQFF
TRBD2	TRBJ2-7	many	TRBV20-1	TGCAGTGCTAGTCCTTTGGGCGGGGGGAGCTCCTACGAGCAGTACTTC	CSASPLGGGSSYEQYF
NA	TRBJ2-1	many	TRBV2	TGTGCCAGCAGTGCCGACGACAATGAGCAGTTCTTC	CASSADDNEQFF
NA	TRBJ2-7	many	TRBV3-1	TGTGCCAGCAGCCAGCGAATACAGGGAATAAACGAGCAGTACTTC	CASSQRIQGINEQYF
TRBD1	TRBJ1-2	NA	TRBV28	TGTGCCGGCAACGCCGGGACAGGGTATGGCTACACCTTC	CAGNAGTGYGYTF
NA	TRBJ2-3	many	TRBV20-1	TGCAGTGCTAGCGCCCCGGCCCTAGCGACTCTCAATACGCAGTATTTT	CSASAPALATLNTQYF
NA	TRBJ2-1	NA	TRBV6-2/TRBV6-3	TGTGCCAGCAGCTCCGTCACAGGATTGAAGGCAGATGAGCAGTTCTTC	CASSSVTGLKADEQFF
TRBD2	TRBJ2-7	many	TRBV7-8	TGTGCCAGCACCCCCGGGACGGTGGCTAGCGGGAGTTCCGGATCCTACGAGCAGTACTTC	CASTPGTVASGSSGSYEQYF
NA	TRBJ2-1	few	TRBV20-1	TGCAGTGCTAGTGCACTGAGCTCCTACGATGAGCAGTTCTTC	CSASALSSYDEQFF
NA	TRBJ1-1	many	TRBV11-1	TGTGCCAGCAGCGGGAGGGCGGAGAACACTGAAGCTTTCTTT	CASSGRAENTEAFF
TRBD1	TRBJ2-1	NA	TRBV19	TGTGCCAGTAGTCAGACAGGGGGCGCCGATGAGCAGTTCTTC	CASSQTGGADEQFF
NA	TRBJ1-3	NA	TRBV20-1	TGCAGTGCTAGGTCCCCAGGGTCTGGAAACACCATATATTTT	CSARSPGSGNTIYF
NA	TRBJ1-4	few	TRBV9	TGTGCCAGCAGCCCCCGATCTGCAACTAATGAAAAACTGTTTTTT	CASSPRSATNEKLFF
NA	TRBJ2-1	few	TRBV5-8	TGTGCCAGCAGTTCCTTGACAGGTCAGAGCTCCTACAATGAGCAGTTCTTC	CASSSLTGQSSYNEQFF
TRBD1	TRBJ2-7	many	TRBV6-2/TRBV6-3	TGTGCCAGCAGGTCCTCCGGGACAGGGGGCTATGATGAGCAGTACTTC	CASRSSGTGGYDEQYF
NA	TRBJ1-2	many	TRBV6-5	TGTGCCAGCAGTTACTCGTCAGACTTCTATGGCTACACCTTC	CASSYSSDFYGYTF
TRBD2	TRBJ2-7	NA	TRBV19	TGTGCCAGTAAAATTAGCGGGGCTCTCTCCTACGAGCAGTACTTC	CASKISGALSYEQYF
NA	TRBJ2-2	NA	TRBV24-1	TGTGCCACCAGTGCAGCGAACACCGGGGAGCTGTTTTTT	CATSAANTGELFF
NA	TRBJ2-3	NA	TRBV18	TGTGCCAGCTCACCATTGCCTGAGGGTCCAGATACGCAGTATTTT	CASSPLPEGPDTQYF
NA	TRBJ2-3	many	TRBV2	TGTGCCAGCAGTGAGACAGATACGCAGTATTTT	CASSETDTQYF
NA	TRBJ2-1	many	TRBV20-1	TGCAGTGCTATTGGTCCAAAGGAGCAGTTCTTC	CSAIGPKEQFF
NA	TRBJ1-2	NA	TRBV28	TGTGCCAGCAGTACCCCCGACAGAGCCTCCGGCTACACCTTC	CASSTPDRASGYTF
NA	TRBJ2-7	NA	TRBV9	TGTGCCAGCAGCGTAGGGCAGGGGCTCGGCGGCGAGCAGCACTTC	CASSVGQGLGGEQHF
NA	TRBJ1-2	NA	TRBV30	TGTGCCTGGAGTGTGACCGCGACGAGCGGCTACACCTTC	CAWSVTATSGYTF
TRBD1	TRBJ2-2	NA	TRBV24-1	TGTGCCACCTCTACCGGGACAGGGGAAACCGGGGAGCTGTTTTTT	CATSTGTGETGELFF
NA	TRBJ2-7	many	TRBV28	TGTGCCAGCAGCTTAAGGGCCTACGAGCAGTACTTC	CASSLRAYEQYF